The rows below give T cell receptor beta chains drawn from one sample of a study of cytomegalovirus exposure and HLA in healthy donors. Libraries were prepared by immunoSEQ multiplex PCR; TCRdb keeps only in-frame clonotypes and omits some of them. The sample lists some 150,000 clones, roughly 86% seen once, with approximately 2.6% in the top ten. The sample comprised PBMCs. The receptors were sampled from a man aged 18 to 30 in good health and CMV-seropositive. Each CDR3 is given with its conserved first and last residue. D genes are given only for firm matches. Clone size appears in some rows only: once, few, many, or a class for an expanded clone.

size: few; J: TRBJ1-2; D: TRBD1; V: TRBV12-5; CDR3: CASGSMDRDGYTF; DNA: TGTGCTAGTGGTTCGATGGACAGGGACGGCTACACCTTC
size: .; J: TRBJ2-5; D: .; V: TRBV27; CDR3: CASSSFYRERGETQYF; DNA: TGTGCCAGCAGTTCCTTCTACAGGGAGAGGGGGGAGACCCAGTACTTC
size: .; J: TRBJ2-1; D: .; V: TRBV28; CDR3: CASSLARSSYNEQFF; DNA: TGTGCCAGCAGCCTAGCGAGAAGCTCCTACAATGAGCAGTTCTTC
size: .; J: TRBJ2-3; D: TRBD2; V: TRBV5-4; CDR3: CASSPGLAGVTDTQYF; DNA: TGTGCCAGCAGCCCAGGACTAGCGGGAGTAACAGATACGCAGTATTTT
size: .; J: TRBJ2-5; D: .; V: TRBV7-9; CDR3: CASSARTGSQETQYF; DNA: TGTGCCAGCAGCGCCCGCACAGGGTCCCAAGAGACCCAGTACTTC
size: .; J: TRBJ2-7; D: .; V: TRBV4-2; CDR3: CASSQDRGFSGPTTYEQYF; DNA: TGTGCCAGCAGCCAAGATCGAGGCTTTAGCGGCCCGACGACCTACGAGCAGTACTTC
size: .; J: TRBJ1-2; D: .; V: TRBV2; CDR3: CASSGTANYGYTF; DNA: TGTGCCAGCAGTGGTACGGCTAACTATGGCTACACCTTC
size: .; J: TRBJ1-1; D: .; V: TRBV4-3; CDR3: CASSQEIGGVVAFF; DNA: TGCGCCAGCAGCCAAGAAATAGGGGGTGTAGTAGCTTTCTTT
size: .; J: TRBJ2-2; D: .; V: TRBV9; CDR3: CASSVRSGELFF; DNA: TGTGCCAGCAGCGTTAGATCCGGGGAGCTGTTTTTT
size: .; J: TRBJ2-7; D: .; V: TRBV18; CDR3: CASSLDGYEQYF; DNA: TGTGCCAGCTCTCTCGACGGGTACGAGCAGTACTTC
size: .; J: TRBJ1-1; D: .; V: TRBV4-3; CDR3: CASSPDGGITEAFF; DNA: TGCGCCAGCAGCCCCGACGGGGGGATCACTGAAGCTTTCTTT
size: .; J: TRBJ1-1; D: .; V: TRBV4-3; CDR3: CASSQEWRNTEAFF; DNA: TGCGCCAGCAGCCAAGAGTGGAGGAACACTGAAGCTTTCTTT
size: .; J: TRBJ2-1; D: .; V: TRBV6-4; CDR3: CASSLGSNNEQFF; DNA: TGTGCCAGCAGCCTCGGTTCCAACAATGAGCAGTTCTTC
size: .; J: TRBJ2-3; D: .; V: TRBV7-6; CDR3: CASSLESRADTQYF; DNA: TGTGCCAGCAGCTTAGAGTCGAGGGCAGATACGCAGTATTTT
size: .; J: TRBJ2-5; D: .; V: TRBV5-4; CDR3: CASRKTVGEETQYF; DNA: TGTGCCAGCAGGAAAACGGTAGGGGAAGAGACCCAGTACTTC
size: .; J: TRBJ2-5; D: TRBD2; V: TRBV5-4; CDR3: CASSRLAEGEETQYF; DNA: TGTGCCAGCAGCCGACTAGCGGAGGGGGAAGAGACCCAGTACTTC
size: .; J: TRBJ2-7; D: TRBD1; V: TRBV13; CDR3: CASRRQGGPYEQYF; DNA: TGTGCCAGCAGACGACAGGGGGGCCCCTACGAGCAGTACTTT
size: .; J: TRBJ1-4; D: .; V: TRBV4-3; CDR3: CASSQEGGGFATNEKLFF; DNA: TGCGCCAGCAGCCAAGAAGGGGGGGGCTTCGCAACTAATGAAAAACTGTTTTTT
size: few; J: TRBJ2-1; D: TRBD1; V: TRBV9; CDR3: CASSPGQGTTYNEQFF; DNA: TGTGCCAGCAGCCCGGGACAGGGGACGACCTACAATGAGCAGTTCTTC
size: once; J: TRBJ1-2; D: TRBD1; V: TRBV10-2; CDR3: CASCPTGAFNYGYTF; DNA: TGCGCCAGTTGCCCCACAGGGGCCTTTAACTATGGCTACACCTTC
size: .; J: TRBJ2-1; D: TRBD2; V: TRBV15; CDR3: CATSRDSLAGVNEQFF; DNA: TGTGCCACCAGCAGAGACTCACTAGCGGGAGTGAATGAGCAGTTCTTC
size: .; J: TRBJ2-1; D: TRBD2; V: TRBV30; CDR3: CAWSGGGPGNEQFF; DNA: TGTGCCTGGAGCGGGGGGGGGCCAGGCAATGAGCAGTTCTTC
size: .; J: TRBJ2-1; D: .; V: TRBV27; CDR3: CASSLGLHNEQFF; DNA: TGTGCCAGCAGTTTAGGACTCCACAATGAGCAGTTCTTC
size: .; J: TRBJ1-3; D: .; V: TRBV29-1; CDR3: CSVILSPGNTIYF; DNA: TGCAGCGTTATTCTGTCTCCCGGAAACACCATATATTTT
size: .; J: TRBJ1-4; D: .; V: TRBV5-4; CDR3: CASSPTRDREKLFF; DNA: TGTGCCAGCAGCCCCACACGGGATAGGGAAAAACTGTTTTTT
size: .; J: TRBJ2-7; D: TRBD2; V: TRBV6-1; CDR3: CASSEVGTSGMYEQYF; DNA: TGTGCCAGCAGTGAAGTAGGTACTAGCGGGATGTACGAGCAGTACTTC